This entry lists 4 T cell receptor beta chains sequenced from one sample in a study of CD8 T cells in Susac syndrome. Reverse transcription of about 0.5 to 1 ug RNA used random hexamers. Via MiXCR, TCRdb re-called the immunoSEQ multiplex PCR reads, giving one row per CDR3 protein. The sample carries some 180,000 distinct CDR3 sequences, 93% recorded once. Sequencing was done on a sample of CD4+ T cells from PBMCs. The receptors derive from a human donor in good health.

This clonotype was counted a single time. The CDR3 spells CASSYLQGSPLHF. The CDR3 DNA is TGTGCCAGCAGTTACCTACAGGGTTCACCCCTCCACTTT. The chain employs TRBV6-5 and TRBJ1-6; maybe TRBD1 (6 bases). V shed 2 bases and J shed 9 bases, with 8 bases lying between them. CDR1 and CDR2 from the germline V gene are MNHEY and SVGAGI. The CDR3 is 13 residues long.

As DNA, the CDR3 is TGTGCCAGCAGCTTAGCGGGGACCTATGGCTACACCTTC. It codes for CASSLAGTYGYTF. The chain employs TRBV7-8 and TRBJ1-2; tentatively, D is TRBD1 (5 bases). Germline V CDR1 and CDR2: SGHVS, FQNEAQ. V was trimmed by 0 bases and J by 4 bases, leaving 6 bases between them. The CDR3 is 13 residues long.

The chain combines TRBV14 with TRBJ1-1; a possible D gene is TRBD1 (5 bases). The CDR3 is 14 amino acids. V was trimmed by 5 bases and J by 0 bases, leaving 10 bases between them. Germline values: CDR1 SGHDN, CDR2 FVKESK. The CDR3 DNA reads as TGTGCCAGCAGCTTGCGACAGATGAACACTGAAGCTTTCTTT. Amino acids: CASSLRQMNTEAFF. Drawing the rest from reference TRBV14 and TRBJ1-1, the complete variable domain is EAGVTQFPSHSVIEKGQTVTLRCDPISGHDNLYWYRRVMGKEIKFLLHFVKESKQDESGMPNNRFLAERTGGTYSTLKVQPAELEDSGVYFCASSLRQMNTEAFFGQGTRLTVV.

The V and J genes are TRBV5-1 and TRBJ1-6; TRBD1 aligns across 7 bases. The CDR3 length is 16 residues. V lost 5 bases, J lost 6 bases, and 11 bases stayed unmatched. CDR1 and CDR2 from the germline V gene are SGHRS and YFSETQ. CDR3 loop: CASSWDSSGGNSPLHF. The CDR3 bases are TGCGCCAGCAGTTGGGACAGTTCTGGCGGTAATTCACCCCTCCACTTT.